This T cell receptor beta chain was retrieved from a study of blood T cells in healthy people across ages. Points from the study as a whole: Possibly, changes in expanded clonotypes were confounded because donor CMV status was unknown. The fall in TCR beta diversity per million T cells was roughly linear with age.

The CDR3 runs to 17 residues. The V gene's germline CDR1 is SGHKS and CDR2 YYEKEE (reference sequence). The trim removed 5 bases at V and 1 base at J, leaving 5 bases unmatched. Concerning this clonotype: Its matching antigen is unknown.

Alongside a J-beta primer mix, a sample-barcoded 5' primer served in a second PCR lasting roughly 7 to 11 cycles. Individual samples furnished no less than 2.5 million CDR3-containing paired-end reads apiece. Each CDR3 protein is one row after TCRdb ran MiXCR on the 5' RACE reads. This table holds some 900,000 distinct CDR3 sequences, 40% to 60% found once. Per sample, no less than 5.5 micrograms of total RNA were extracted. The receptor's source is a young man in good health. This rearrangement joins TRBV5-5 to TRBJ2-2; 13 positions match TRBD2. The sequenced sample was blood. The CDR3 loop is CASRVGLAGLNTGELFF. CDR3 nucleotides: TGTGCCAGCAGGGTGGGACTAGCGGGACTGAACACCGGGGAGCTGTTTTTT.